This T cell receptor (beta chain) was sequenced in a study of cytomegalovirus exposure and HLA in healthy donors. Worth noting for this clone: Antigen unknown.

Those who donated were healthy bone marrow donors. Germline CDR1 SGDLS, CDR2 YYNGEE. V was pared by 0 bases and J by 9 bases, with 11 bases of the junction left unmatched. The CDR3 length is 15 residues. Regarding the study as a whole: Specificity of a few CMV-associated chains for CMV antigens was verified in vitro.

The PCR used 60 Vbeta and 13 Jbeta primers. TCRdb's copy holds only in-frame clones and misses some; the assay was immunoSEQ multiplex PCR. The repertoire holds 70,000 to 85,000 clones, with over 65% as singletons. Sequenced sample: PBMCs. J is TRBJ1-1 and V is TRBV9; 7 bases match TRBD1. The source of this sequence is a man in his forties or fifties in good health and CMV-seropositive. The CDR3 coding sequence is TGTGCCAGCAGCGTAGCAGCGACAGGGAAAGGGAAAGCTTTCTTT. Protein product: CASSVAATGKGKAFF.